Listed here is a single T cell receptor (beta chain). Its antigen is as yet unknown. Germline-derived CDR1 and CDR2 are KGHSH and LQKENI. The J segment lost 5 bases and the V segment lost 4 bases, leaving 3 bases of the junction unmatched. There are 13 residues in the CDR3. This entry comes from a study of cytomegalovirus exposure and HLA in healthy donors. Turning to the study itself: The roughly 670 first-cohort repertoires shared a platform with the approximately 120 validation repertoires, as reported in a later analysis.

The repertoire was sequenced with immunoSEQ multiplex PCR; TCRdb's copy has only in-frame clones and lacks some. This table has approximately 82,000 clones, 85% to 95% appearing once. Study outcomes and limitations: Reports described diagnosis of cytomegalovirus status by the classifier as highly specific and sensitive. Many donors carried some public TCRs, although rarity characterized most TCR sequences. Altogether, some 170 TCR beta chains were recorded as cytomegalovirus-associated.

Sequencing was carried out using PBMCs. J is TRBJ2-7 and V is TRBV18; 9 nucleotides match TRBD1. This clonotype was sampled from a man younger than 35 in good health and CMV-seronegative. For the CDR3, the DNA is TGTGCCAGCTCACTACGGACAGGGGACGAGCAGTACTTC. Its protein is CASSLRTGDEQYF.